This T cell receptor (beta chain) was recorded in a study of shared clonotypes between healthy human individuals. Study as a whole: Donor composition was two women and three men, aged 18 to 49. Findings of the study overall: Unshared clonotypes carried lower generation probabilities than those common to all four donors.

As originally analysed: In the immunoSEQ data, sequences were junction-only and lacked quality scores, so filtering differed. The repertoire was sequenced with immunoSEQ multiplex PCR; TCRdb's copy has only in-frame clones and lacks some. Clonal size and the V and J genes are those of that table, whereas D and trimming came from the DNA. Here the sample spans approximately 810,000 clones, 90% to 95% being singletons. Note on this clone: Its cognate antigen is unknown.

Naive CD8 cells, CD45RO-negative and positively selected for CCR7, excluded terminally differentiated effector memory CD45RA+ cells. V was cut by 5 bases and J by 0 bases, with 14 bases left in between. CDR3 length equals 16 residues. Germline V lookup: CDR1 SGHNT, CDR2 YENEEA. Sequences were obtained from naive CD8+ T cells sorted from blood. The V call is TRBV11-3, the J call TRBJ2-1; D is perhaps TRBD1 (6 bases). This sequence was found in a man aged 25 to 40 in good health. CDR3 sequence reads: CASSPTGSHSYNEQFF. Here the CDR3 DNA reads TGTGCCAGCAGCCCGACAGGATCTCACTCCTACAATGAGCAGTTCTTC. Based on the CDR3 plus reference TRBV11-3 and TRBJ2-1, the full variable domain is EAGVVQSPRYKIIEKKQPVAFWCNPISGHNTLYWYLQNLGQGPELLIRYENEEAVDDSQLPKDRFSAERLKGVDSTLKIQPAELGDSAVYLCASSPTGSHSYNEQFFGPGTRLTVL.